This T cell receptor (beta chain) was sequenced in a study of T cell responses to AZD1222 COVID-19 vaccine. Study-level findings and limits: Donors were largely white British and mainly female; clonal diversity was possibly underestimated.

The J segment lost 3 bases and the V segment lost 3 bases, leaving 6 bases of the junction unmatched. CDR3 length: 16 residues. Per the germline V gene, CDR1 is SGHVS and CDR2 is FNYEAQ. This clone has just a few counts. Its target is unknown. Assay: immunoSEQ multiplex PCR; the TCRdb copy retains only in-frame clones and omits some. Of 90,000 to 120,000 clones in the sample, approximately 89% are singletons; the top ten hold approximately 19%. This receptor was obtained from an adult in good health. Sequencing was performed on peripheral blood, taken on day 0 of AZD1222 vaccination. The gene calls are TRBV7-6 and TRBJ1-3; 9 nucleotides line up with TRBD1. The CDR3 loop is CASSFWTGVDGNTIYF. In DNA, the CDR3 is TGTGCCAGCAGCTTTTGGACAGGGGTCGATGGAAACACCATATATTTT.